Each of the 5 T cell receptor beta chains below was sequenced from the same sample in a study of cytomegalovirus exposure and HLA in healthy donors. PCR amplification relied on 60 Vbeta primers (plus 13 Jbeta primers). The data were produced by immunoSEQ multiplex PCR, yet TCRdb's version contains in-frame clones alone and is incomplete. The sample includes around 150,000 clones, 55% to 70% of them seen just once. The sequencing input was PBMCs. Receptors were obtained from a woman aged 60-75 years in good health and CMV-seropositive.

CDR3 sequence reads: CASSLGAGVSYEQYF. In DNA, the CDR3 is TGTGCCAGCAGCTTAGGAGCGGGCGTCTCCTACGAGCAGTACTTC. This sequence joins TRBV11-2 and TRBJ2-7, with D maybe TRBD2 (6 bases). The CDR3 is 15 residues long. Per the germline V gene, CDR1 is SGHAT and CDR2 is FQNNGV. Trimming shortened V by 1 base and J by 0 bases, and 10 bases separated the two germline ends.

The table lists this clone with a few counts. This chain connects TRBV28 to TRBJ1-5; the D gene is possibly TRBD1 (6 bases). Germline CDR1 MDHEN, CDR2 SYDVKM. This CDR3 has 14 residues. Trimming shortened V by 8 bases and J by 6 bases, and 17 bases separated the two germline ends. The CDR3 is CASPLGAVCQPQHF. The CDR3 DNA follows: TGTGCCAGCCCTTTGGGGGCCGTGTGTCAGCCCCAGCATTTT.

The chain has TRBV2 and TRBJ1-2, with a possible D match to TRBD1 (6 bases). This CDR3 is 11 amino acids long. Germline CDR1 is SNHLY and CDR2 is FYNNEI. The V gene lost 6 bases and the J gene lost 7 bases, with 9 bases spanning the gap. The CDR3 sequence is CASSNRAGYTF. In nucleotides, the CDR3 is TGTGCCAGCAGCAACAGGGCTGGCTACACCTTC. The whole variable domain, filled in from reference TRBV2 and TRBJ1-2, reads EPEVTQTPSHQVTQMGQEVILRCVPISNHLYFYWYRQILGQKVEFLVSFYNNEISEKSEIFDDQFSVERPDGSNFTLKIRSTKLEDSAMYFCASSNRAGYTFGSGTRLTVV.

The V and J genes are TRBV7-9 and TRBJ1-2; weak D call: TRBD1 (6 bases). The germline gives CDR1 SEHNR, CDR2 FQNEAQ (reference sequence). This CDR3 region has 12 residues. V was cut by 10 bases and J by 1 base, with 10 bases left in between. The CDR3 loop reads CAIPDSNYGYTF. Written as DNA, the CDR3 is TGTGCCATCCCGGACAGTAACTATGGCTACACCTTC.

The chain couples TRBV4-2 to TRBJ2-1, with 12 nucleotides matching TRBD2. The CDR3 covers 16 residues. The germline V gene has CDR1 LGHNA and CDR2 YNFKEQ. The J segment lost 8 bases and the V segment lost 2 bases, leaving 7 bases of the junction unmatched. The CDR3 sequence is CASSQSSGRARDEQFF. The DNA of the CDR3 is TGTGCCAGCAGCCAATCTAGCGGGAGGGCCAGGGATGAGCAGTTCTTC.